Below are 5 T cell receptor beta chains sequenced from a single sample in a study of T cell repertoires in cytomegalovirus infection. TCRdb reprocessed the reads with MiXCR, giving one entry per CDR3 protein. The sample holds around 300,000 distinct CDR3 sequences, roughly 24% seen once. Sequencing used PBMCs. The receptors stem from a human donor in good health (CMV status not recorded). Some clones in this sample may be carry-over from other donors' samples.

The gene calls are TRBV5-6 and TRBJ2-7, with 12 positions matching TRBD2. J was trimmed by 5 bases and V by 3 bases; bases with no gene match: 15. This CDR3 is built from 18 residues. Germline CDR1 and CDR2: SGHDT and YYEEEE. CDR3 DNA: TGTGCCAGCAGCTCCATGAGACTAGCGGGAGAGCTAGCGGACGAGCAGTACTTC. Amino acids: CASSSMRLAGELADEQYF.

This clonotype was seen many times. The rearrangement uses TRBV4-2 and TRBJ2-7; D not resolved. Trimming stripped 0 bases from V and 4 bases from J, with 13 bases between. Germline V gene sequence: CDR1 LGHNA, CDR2 YNFKEQ. The CDR3 sequence is 15 residues long. In DNA, the CDR3 is TGTGCCAGCAGCCAAGAGCGGAGTGGAGTTTACGAGCAGTACTTC. Translating it yields CASSQERSGVYEQYF.

The V and J genes are TRBV3-1 and TRBJ1-5; D is perhaps TRBD1 (6 bases). The CDR3 has 17 residues. Germline assignment: CDR1 LGHDT and CDR2 YNNKEL (reference sequence). V lost 0 bases and J 6 bases, leaving 18 bases between the germline ends. The CDR3 reads CASSQDSRGQSGQPQHF. CDR3 bases: TGTGCCAGCAGCCAAGATAGTCGGGGGCAATCCGGTCAGCCCCAGCATTTT.

Comments on this clonotype: A much larger clonotype is one base distant, so this may be a read error. Because the CDR3 is missing its conserved closing phenylalanine or tryptophan, this is likely a read error. In DNA form, the CDR3 reads TGTGCCAGCAGCCCAAGGGGCAGGGGGGAATATGGCTACACCGTC. Protein: CASSPRGRGEYGYTV. V is TRBV7-2 and J is TRBJ1-2, with 7 positions matching TRBD1. Germline trimming cut 5 bases from V and 5 bases from J; bases unmatched to any gene: 11. The germline CDR1 and CDR2 sequences are SGHTA and FQGNSA. The CDR3 covers 15 residues.

The chain employs TRBV19 and TRBJ2-5, with D perhaps assigned TRBD1 or TRBD2 (5 bases each). Trimming pared 2 bases from V and 5 bases from J, leaving 15 bases between. The length of the CDR3 is 15 residues. Looked up from germline, CDR1 is LNHDA and CDR2 is SQIVND (reference sequence). The CDR3 reads CASSILGRGGETQYF. Written as DNA, the CDR3 is TGTGCCAGTAGTATATTGGGCCGGGGCGGTGAGACCCAGTACTTC.